Listed here is a single T cell receptor (beta chain). Its target antigen remains unknown. No much larger clone is present one base from it, and per-base qualities are unavailable. The data originate from a study of shared clonotypes between healthy human individuals (TCRdb year 2020). In terms of the full investigation: A couple of women and a few men aged 18 to 49 years were included in the cohort. For each donor, CD4 naive and CD4 memory were each given three plates, CD8 naive was given two plates, and CD8 memory was given one plate. To estimate repertoire size and how much clonotypes are shared between individuals, the study performed deep sequencing of blood TCR repertoires from about five healthy adults. Different laboratories and diverse techniques were used to prepare libraries and sequence TCR repertoires, to increase sequencing depth and limit assay-specific biases. Per donor, leukapheresis produced somewhere between about 0.9 and 9.5 billion PBMCs.

V is pared back by 2 bases and J by 4 bases, with 11 bases lying between the germline termini. From the germline V gene, CDR1 is SGDLS and CDR2 is YYNGEE. The CDR3 covers 14 residues, taking in both the cysteine and the phenylalanine. The retained sequence is limited to the CDR3, 42 bases, with the frame set at the first base. Using the deep immunoSEQ assay, TCR CDR3 regions were amplified from genomic DNA by multiplex PCR. Genomic DNA extracted from each cell subset was distributed evenly over all wells of several immunoSEQ 96-well plates, and each plate served as one replicate. Each replicate PCR for sorted subsets received roughly 0.2 ug genomic DNA, equal to about 30,000 T cell genomes. Purified libraries were measured with a Qubit 3.0 fluorometer, size-checked on a Bioanalyzer 2100, and measured again with the KAPA Library Quantification kit. Every immunoSEQ 96-well plate was sequenced on a separate single-read 150-cycle Illumina NextSeq 550 flow cell. The study's processing was this. Because only junctional sequences without quality scores were contained in the immunoSEQ output, filtering matching that applied to full-length reads could not be performed. To assign V/J genes and CDR3, sequences were annotated against IMGT germline references using PyIR, a Python wrapper for IgBLAST v1.9. Any read was removed if the V/J assignment was weak (E-value above 1e-6), the CDR3 was missing, or the read contained stop codons, out-of-frame junctions, or ambiguous translated residues. A V3J clonotype was defined by an identical inferred V gene, J gene, and CDR3 amino acid sequence. Percentage overlap between repertoires was computed as shared unique clonotypes divided by the size of the smaller repertoire. Richness of each repertoire was evaluated using RTK rarefaction, the Chao1 estimator, and Recon v2.1 estimates of unobserved clonotypes. Generation probabilities for all TCRbeta clonotypes obtained by the gDNA method from a handful of donors were computed using OLGA. This immuneACCESS table, as held by TCRdb, lists in-frame sequences with V and J called but not all clones. Of the missing ones, under half trace to an unresolved V gene in checked studies; the others have no known cause. D and trimming come from the DNA, and the V and J calls and clone size come from that table. Here the sample has around 1.5 million clones; 98% occur a single time. The top ten constitute around 0.47% of the sample.

Donors were healthy HIV-negative adults with no recently reported acute infections or vaccinations. All donors were Caucasian adults living in Nashville, Tennessee, USA. CD4+ T cells were enriched through magnetic negative selection, after which naive cells were positively selected on CD45RA and the remaining negative fraction served as the memory subset. Blood was collected by leukapheresis, and PBMCs were isolated by Ficoll-Histopaque density gradient centrifugation and then cryopreserved in liquid nitrogen vapor phase. Purity and quantity of every magnetically sorted T cell population were checked by analytical flow cytometry. Genomic DNA was isolated from each sorted fraction and quantified by UV absorbance on a Nanodrop 2000c. What the study reported, not specific to this receptor: Incomplete sequencing was indicated by rarefaction of sorted-subset datasets, despite the large sequencing depth. Estimated clonotype richness was generally larger for naive than for memory subsets. Sampling was limited to blood, and TCR repertoires in tissue likely differ from TCR repertoires in blood. Pairwise subsampling indicated that sequencing depth was expected to affect the degree of clonotype sharing among donors. Across a few donors, approximately 5% of naive CD4, roughly 3.5% of naive CD8, under 2.5% of memory CD4, and under 0.45% of memory CD8 clonotypes were shared. Because the study included a small number of donors, the genetic and exposure-history diversity represented was limited. Higher generation probabilities were observed for clonotypes shared by all four sorted-subset donors than for non-shared clonotypes.

This receptor chain uses TRBV9 and TRBJ2-3; the D gene identity is not certain. This receptor was identified in a man between 25 and 39 years old in good health. Sequenced material: naive CD4+ T cells sorted from blood. The cell subset or site tag for this specimen amounts to: CD45RA+ positively selected. The nucleotide sequence is given as TGTGCCAGCAGCGTTCACGGAGAGTCAGATACGCAGTATTTT. It codes for CASSVHGESDTQYF. Full variable domain (CDR3 extended with the reference TRBV9 and TRBJ2-3 proteins): DSGVTQTPKHLITATGQRVTLRCSPRSGDLSVYWYQQSLDQGLQFLIQYYNGEERAKGNILERFSAQQFPDLHSELNLSSLELGDSALYFCASSVHGESDTQYFGPGTRLTVL.